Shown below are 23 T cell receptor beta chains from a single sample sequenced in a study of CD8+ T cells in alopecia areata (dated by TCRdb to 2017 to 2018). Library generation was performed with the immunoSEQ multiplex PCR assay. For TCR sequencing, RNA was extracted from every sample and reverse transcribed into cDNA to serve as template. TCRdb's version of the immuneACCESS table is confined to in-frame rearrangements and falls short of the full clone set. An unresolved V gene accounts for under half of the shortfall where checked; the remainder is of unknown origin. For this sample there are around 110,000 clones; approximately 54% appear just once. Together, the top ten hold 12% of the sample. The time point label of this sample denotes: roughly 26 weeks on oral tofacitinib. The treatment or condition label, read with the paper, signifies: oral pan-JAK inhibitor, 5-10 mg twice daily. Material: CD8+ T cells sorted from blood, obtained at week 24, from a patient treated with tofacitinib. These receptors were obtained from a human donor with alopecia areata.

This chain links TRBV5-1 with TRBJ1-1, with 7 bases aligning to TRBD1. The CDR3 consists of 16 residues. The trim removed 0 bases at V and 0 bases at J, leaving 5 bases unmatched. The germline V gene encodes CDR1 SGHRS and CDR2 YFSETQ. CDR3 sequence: CASSLGQGIMNTEAFF. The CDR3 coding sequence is TGCGCCAGCAGCTTGGGACAGGGTATCATGAACACTGAAGCTTTCTTT.

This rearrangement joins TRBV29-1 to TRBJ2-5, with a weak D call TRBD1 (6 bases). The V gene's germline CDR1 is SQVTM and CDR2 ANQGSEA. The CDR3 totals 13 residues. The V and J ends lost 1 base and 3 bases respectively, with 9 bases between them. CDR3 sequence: CSVEGQVKETQYF. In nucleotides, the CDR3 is TGCAGCGTTGAAGGACAGGTCAAAGAGACCCAGTACTTC.

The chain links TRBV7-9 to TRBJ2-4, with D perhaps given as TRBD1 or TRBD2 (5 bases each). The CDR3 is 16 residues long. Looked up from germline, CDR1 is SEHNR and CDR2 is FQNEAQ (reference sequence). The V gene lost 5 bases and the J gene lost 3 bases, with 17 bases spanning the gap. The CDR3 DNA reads TGTGCCAGCAGCCAGGGACCCAATGGGGGCAAAAACATTCAGTACTTC. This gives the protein CASSQGPNGGKNIQYF. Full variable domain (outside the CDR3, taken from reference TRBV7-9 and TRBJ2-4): DTGVSQNPRHKITKRGQNVTFRCDPISEHNRLYWYRQTLGQGPEFLTYFQNEAQLEKSRLLSDRFSAERPKGSFSTLEIQRTEQGDSAMYLCASSQGPNGGKNIQYFGAGTRLSVL.

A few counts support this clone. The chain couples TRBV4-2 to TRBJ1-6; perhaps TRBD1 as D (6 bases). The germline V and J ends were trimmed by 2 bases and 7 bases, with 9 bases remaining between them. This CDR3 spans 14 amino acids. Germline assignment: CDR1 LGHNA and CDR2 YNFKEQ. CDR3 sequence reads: CASSQRDTNSPLHF. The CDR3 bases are TGTGCCAGCAGCCAACGGGACACAAATTCACCCCTCCACTTT.

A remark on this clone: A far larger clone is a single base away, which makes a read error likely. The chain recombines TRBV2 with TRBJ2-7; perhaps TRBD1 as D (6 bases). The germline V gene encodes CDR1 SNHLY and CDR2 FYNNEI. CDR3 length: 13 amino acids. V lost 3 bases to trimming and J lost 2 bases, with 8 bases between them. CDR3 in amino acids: CASSDRDTYEQYF. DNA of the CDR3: TGTGCCAGCAGTGACCGGGACACCTACGAGCAGTACTTC.

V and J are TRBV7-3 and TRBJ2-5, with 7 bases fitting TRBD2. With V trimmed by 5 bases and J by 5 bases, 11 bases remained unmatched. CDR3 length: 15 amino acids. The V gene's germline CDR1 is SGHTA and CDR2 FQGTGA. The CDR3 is CASSPFGGSLETQYF. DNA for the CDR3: TGTGCCAGCAGCCCCTTCGGGGGGTCCCTGGAGACCCAGTACTTC.

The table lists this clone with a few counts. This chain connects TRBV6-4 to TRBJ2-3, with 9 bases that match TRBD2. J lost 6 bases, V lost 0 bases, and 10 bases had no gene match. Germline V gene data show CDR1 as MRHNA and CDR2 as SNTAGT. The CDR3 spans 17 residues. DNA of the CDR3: TGTGCCAGCAGTGACTCAACTGGCGGGGGGGCATCGGATACGCAGTATTTT. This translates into CASSDSTGGGASDTQYF.

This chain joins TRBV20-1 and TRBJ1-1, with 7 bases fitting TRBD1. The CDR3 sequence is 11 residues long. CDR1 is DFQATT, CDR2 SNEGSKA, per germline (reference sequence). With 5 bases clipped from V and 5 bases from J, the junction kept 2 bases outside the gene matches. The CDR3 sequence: CSALQGTEAFF. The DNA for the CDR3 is TGCAGTGCTCTACAGGGGACTGAAGCTTTCTTT.

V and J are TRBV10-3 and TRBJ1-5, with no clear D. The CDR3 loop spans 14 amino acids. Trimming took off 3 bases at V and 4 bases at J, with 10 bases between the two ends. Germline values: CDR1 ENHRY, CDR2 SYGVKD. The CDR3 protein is CAISDRPWNQPQHF. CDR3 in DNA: TGTGCCATCAGTGATCGTCCTTGGAATCAGCCCCAGCATTTT.

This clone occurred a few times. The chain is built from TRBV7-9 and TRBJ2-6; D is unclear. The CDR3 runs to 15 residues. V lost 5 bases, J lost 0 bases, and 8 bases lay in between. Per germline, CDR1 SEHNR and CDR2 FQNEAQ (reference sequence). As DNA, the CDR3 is TGTGCCAGCAGCCTCCCCTCCTCTGGGGCCAACGTCCTGACTTTC. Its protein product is CASSLPSSGANVLTF. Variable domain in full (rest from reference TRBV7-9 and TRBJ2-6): DTGVSQNPRHKITKRGQNVTFRCDPISEHNRLYWYRQTLGQGPEFLTYFQNEAQLEKSRLLSDRFSAERPKGSFSTLEIQRTEQGDSAMYLCASSLPSSGANVLTFGAGSRLTVL.

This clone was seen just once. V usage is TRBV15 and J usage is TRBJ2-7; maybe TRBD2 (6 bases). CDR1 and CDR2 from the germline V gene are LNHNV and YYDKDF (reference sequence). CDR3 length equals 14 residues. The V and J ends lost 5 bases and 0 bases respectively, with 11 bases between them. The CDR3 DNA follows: TGTGCCACCAGCTTCGGAGGGGACTCCTACGAGCAGTACTTC. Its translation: CATSFGGDSYEQYF.

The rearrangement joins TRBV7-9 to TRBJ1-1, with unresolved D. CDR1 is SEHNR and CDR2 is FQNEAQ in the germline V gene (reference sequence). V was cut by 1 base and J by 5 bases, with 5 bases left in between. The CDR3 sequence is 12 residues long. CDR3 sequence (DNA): TGTGCCAGCAGCTTAGAGTGGACTGAAGCTTTCTTT. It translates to CASSLEWTEAFF. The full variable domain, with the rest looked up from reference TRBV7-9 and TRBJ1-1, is DTGVSQNPRHKITKRGQNVTFRCDPISEHNRLYWYRQTLGQGPEFLTYFQNEAQLEKSRLLSDRFSAERPKGSFSTLEIQRTEQGDSAMYLCASSLEWTEAFFGQGTRLTVV.

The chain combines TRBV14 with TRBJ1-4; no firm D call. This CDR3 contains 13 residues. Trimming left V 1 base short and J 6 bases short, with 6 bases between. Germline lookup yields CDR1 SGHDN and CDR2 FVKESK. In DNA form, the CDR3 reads TGTGCCAGCAGCCAAGTCCTGGATGAAAAACTGTTTTTT. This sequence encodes CASSQVLDEKLFF.

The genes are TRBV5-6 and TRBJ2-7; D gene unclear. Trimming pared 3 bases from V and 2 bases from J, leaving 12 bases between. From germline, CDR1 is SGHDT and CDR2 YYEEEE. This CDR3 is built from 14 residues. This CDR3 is CASSSFDLAYEQYF. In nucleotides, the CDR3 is TGTGCCAGCAGCTCCTTCGATCTAGCCTACGAGCAGTACTTC.

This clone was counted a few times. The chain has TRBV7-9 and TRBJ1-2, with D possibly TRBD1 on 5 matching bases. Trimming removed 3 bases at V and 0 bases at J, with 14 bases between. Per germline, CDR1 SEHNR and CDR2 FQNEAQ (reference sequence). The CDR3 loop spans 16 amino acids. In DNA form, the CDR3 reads TGTGCCAGCAGCTTCAACCGCAGGGAAGCTAACTATGGCTACACCTTC. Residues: CASSFNRREANYGYTF.

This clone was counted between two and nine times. The CDR3 nucleotides are TGTGCCAGCAGCTATGGGGAAATAGACATTCAGTACTTC. It encodes CASSYGEIDIQYF. This chain links TRBV6-4 with TRBJ2-4, with D hard to call. V lost 6 bases and J 8 bases, leaving 14 bases between the germline ends. Looked up from germline, CDR1 is MRHNA and CDR2 is SNTAGT. CDR3 size: 13 residues.

The CDR3 DNA is TGTGCCAGCAGTGAAGCGCTTGCGAAAGGAGCAGATACGCAGTATTTT. Translated: CASSEALAKGADTQYF. This rearrangement joins TRBV6-1 to TRBJ2-3; D not certain. This CDR3 has 16 amino acids. V lost 0 bases and J 4 bases, leaving 14 bases between the germline ends. Looked up from germline, CDR1 is MNHNS and CDR2 is SASEGT.

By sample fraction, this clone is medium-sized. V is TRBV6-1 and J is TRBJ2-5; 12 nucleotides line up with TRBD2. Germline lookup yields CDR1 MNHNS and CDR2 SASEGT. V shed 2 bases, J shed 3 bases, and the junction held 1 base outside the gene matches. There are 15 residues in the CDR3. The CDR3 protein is CASSELAGGEETQYF. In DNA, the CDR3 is TGTGCCAGCAGTGAACTAGCGGGGGGGGAAGAGACCCAGTACTTC.

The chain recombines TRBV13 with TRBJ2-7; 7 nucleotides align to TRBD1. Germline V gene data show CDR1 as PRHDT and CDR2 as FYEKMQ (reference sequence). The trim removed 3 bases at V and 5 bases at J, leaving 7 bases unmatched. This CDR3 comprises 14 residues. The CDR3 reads CASSFRDRGHEQYF. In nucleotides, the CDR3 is TGTGCCAGCAGCTTTAGGGACAGAGGACACGAGCAGTACTTC.

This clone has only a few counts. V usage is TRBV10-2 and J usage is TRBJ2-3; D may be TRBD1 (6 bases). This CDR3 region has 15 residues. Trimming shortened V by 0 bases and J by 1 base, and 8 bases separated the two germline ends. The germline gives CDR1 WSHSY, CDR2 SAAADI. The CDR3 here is CASSESDRGTDTQYF. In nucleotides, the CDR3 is TGCGCCAGCAGTGAGTCGGACAGAGGCACAGATACGCAGTATTTT.

Here the CDR3 reads CASSAGPGDNQPQHF. The CDR3 nucleotides are TGTGCCAGCAGCGCGGGGCCGGGGGACAATCAGCCCCAGCATTTT. This chain connects TRBV2 to TRBJ1-5; tentative D call: TRBD1 (5 bases). CDR3 length equals 15 residues. In germline, CDR1 is SNHLY, CDR2 FYNNEI. V lost 6 bases to trimming and J lost 3 bases, with 15 bases between them.

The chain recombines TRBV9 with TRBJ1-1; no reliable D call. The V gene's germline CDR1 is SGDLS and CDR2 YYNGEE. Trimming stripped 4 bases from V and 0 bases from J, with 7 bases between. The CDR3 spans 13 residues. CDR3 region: CASSQGMNTEAFF. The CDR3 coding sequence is TGTGCCAGCAGCCAAGGGATGAACACTGAAGCTTTCTTT.

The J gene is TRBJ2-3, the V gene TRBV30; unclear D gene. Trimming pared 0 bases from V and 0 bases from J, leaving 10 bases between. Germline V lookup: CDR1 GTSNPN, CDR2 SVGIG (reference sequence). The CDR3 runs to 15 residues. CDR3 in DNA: TGTGCCTGGAGTGTAATCCTTTCCAGCACAGATACGCAGTATTTT. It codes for CAWSVILSSTDTQYF.